Listed here are 27 T cell receptor beta chains from one sample, sequenced in a study of tumor-infiltrating lymphocytes in primary liver carcinoma (dated by TCRdb to 2017 to 2019). Total RNA and DNA were co-extracted without cell sorting from 20-30 mg of bulk tissue using the AllPrep DNA/RNA mini kit. Sequencing was performed on an Illumina HiSeq 2500. TCRbeta-specific cDNA was reverse-transcribed from 500 ng total RNA using a constant-region primer and ProtoScript II reverse transcriptase. Construction of the TCRbeta libraries relied on three nested rounds of multiplex PCR, following a slightly modified ARM-PCR procedure. The first two PCR rounds used multiplex TRBV1-TRBV30 forward primers with a Cbeta reverse primer, each for roughly 10 cycles. Using fastp trimming at Q25 and MiXCR clonotype assembly, TCRdb reanalyzed the public sequencing data and kept in-frame beta chains. For every CDR3 protein sequence, its rows merge into one entry that carries the most common genes and DNA. Here the sample has tens of thousands of distinct CDR3 sequences; about three quarters occur a single time. The ten largest clones capture around 30% of the sample.

Sequencing used liver tumor tissue from sampling region 5. The intended sense of this specimen's cell subset or site label: tumor region T5, tumor centre. These TCRs come from a man between 35 and 55 years old with primary liver carcinoma and hepatitis B virus infection.

The rearrangement uses TRBV11-3 and TRBJ1-1; 7 nucleotides align to TRBD1. The junction had 8 bases not matched to a gene; V was cut back by 7 bases and J by 6 bases. This CDR3 is 13 amino acids long. Germline V lookup: CDR1 SGHNT, CDR2 YENEEA. CDR3 amino acids: CASKLAGGAEAFF. The CDR3 bases are TGTGCCAGCAAGTTAGCAGGGGGGGCTGAAGCTTTCTTT. Variable domain in full (rest from reference TRBV11-3 and TRBJ1-1): EAGVVQSPRYKIIEKKQPVAFWCNPISGHNTLYWYLQNLGQGPELLIRYENEEAVDDSQLPKDRFSAERLKGVDSTLKIQPAELGDSAVYLCASKLAGGAEAFFGQGTRLTVV.

As concerns this clonotype: A much larger clonotype is one base distant, so this may be a read error. The genes are TRBV5-5 and TRBJ2-1; D is perhaps TRBD2 (6 bases). The CDR3 totals 14 residues. Germline CDR1 and CDR2: SGHKS and YYEKEE (reference sequence). V gave up 0 bases and J gave up 9 bases, with 13 bases separating them. Here the CDR3 reads CASSLVGQAGEQFF. DNA of the CDR3: TGTGCCAGCAGCTTGGTTGGACAAGCGGGTGAGCAGTTCTTC.

Note on this clonotype: Germline and junction disagree at one end, which may indicate a read error. CDR3 sequence: CVSSYQNTGELFF. The CDR3 region has the DNA TGTGTCAGCAGTTATCAGAACACCGGGGAGCTGTTTTTT. The chain couples TRBV12-3 or TRBV12-4 to TRBJ2-2; D not certain. The CDR3 runs 13 residues.

Regarding this clonotype: One junction end does not reproduce the germline sequence, and a read error may be involved. The chain couples TRBV12-3 or TRBV12-4 to TRBJ2-7; TRBD1 agrees at 7 bases. The CDR3 totals 13 residues. For the CDR3, the DNA is TGTGCTAGCAGACTGGGACAGTCCTACGGACAGTACTTC. Encoded protein: CASRLGQSYGQYF.

The chain links TRBV6-5 to TRBJ2-7; 7 bases are a match to TRBD1. The germline V gene encodes CDR1 MNHEY and CDR2 SVGAGI. This CDR3 spans 14 amino acids. V trimming: 9 bases; J trimming: 2 bases; junction bases outside the gene matches: 10. CDR3 region: CASTRTGRAYEQYF. CDR3 nucleotide sequence: TGTGCCAGTACTAGGACAGGTAGAGCCTACGAGCAGTACTTC.

Points on this clonotype: A read error may be the cause here, since a much bigger clone is one base away. The rearrangement uses TRBV5-6 and TRBJ2-5; 7 nucleotides agree with TRBD1. The length of the CDR3 is 15 residues. The germline gives CDR1 SGHDT, CDR2 YYEEEE. The CDR3 sequence is CVSSIGQAQQETQYF. The DNA for the CDR3 is TGTGTCAGCAGCATAGGACAGGCGCAACAAGAGACCCAGTACTTC.

Turning to this clonotype: A much bigger clone sits one base away, suggesting this may be a read error. This rearrangement joins TRBV2 to TRBJ2-3; no firm D call. V was clipped by 7 bases and J by 2 bases, with 10 bases between them. Germline loops: CDR1 SNHLY, CDR2 FYNNEI. The CDR3 is 13 amino acids. The CDR3 bases are TGTGCCAGCACTGACCCTCCCACAGATACGCAGTATTTT. Translation: CASTDPPTDTQYF.

V gene TRBV4-1 combines with J gene TRBJ2-1, with no clear D. Looked up from germline, CDR1 is MGHRA and CDR2 is YSYEKL. Between the trimmed V and J ends, which lost 2 bases and 11 bases, there was a span of 25 bases. The CDR3 runs to 17 residues. CDR3 loop: CASSQPQGLGTDHKQFF. CDR3 in DNA: TGCGCCAGCAGCCAACCCCAAGGATTGGGAACGGACCATAAGCAGTTCTTC.

The chain links TRBV11-1 to TRBJ2-2; TRBD1 agrees at 8 bases. This CDR3 spans 12 amino acids. Per the germline V gene, CDR1 is SGHAT and CDR2 is FQDESV (reference sequence). Unmatched junction bases numbered 6, after V lost 10 bases and J lost 8 bases. The CDR3 loop is CATSYRGGELFF. The DNA of the CDR3 is TGTGCCACCTCCTACAGGGGGGGGGAGCTGTTTTTT.

As to this clonotype: The junction departs from the called germline gene at one end, perhaps through a read error. The chain uses TRBV12-3 or TRBV12-4 and TRBJ2-2; a weak D match, TRBD2 (5 bases). This CDR3 has 15 residues. This CDR3 is CASRSTWANTGELFF. The CDR3 nucleotides read TGTGCCAGCAGATCCACATGGGCGAACACCGGGGAGCTGTTTTTC.

This rearrangement joins TRBV19 to TRBJ1-1, with TRBD1 as a possible D gene (5 bases). The CDR3 extends over 13 amino acids. CDR1 and CDR2 from the germline V gene are LNHDA and SQIVND (reference sequence). Trimming cost V 6 bases and J 8 bases, with 16 bases left between them. The CDR3 DNA sequence: TGTGCCAGTAGAAGGGGTCGGGATCCCGAAGCTTTCTTT. Translating gives CASRRGRDPEAFF.

This clonotype was seen only once. This may stem from a read error, because a much larger clone lies one nucleotide away. The V gene is TRBV7-8, the J gene TRBJ2-7, with D perhaps given as TRBD1 or TRBD2 (9 bases each). Germline V gene lookup returns CDR1 SGHVS and CDR2 FQNEAQ. This CDR3 spans 18 amino acids. V was clipped by 1 base and J by 2 bases, with 21 bases between them. The CDR3: CASSLGTGALAGTYEQYF. In nucleotides, the CDR3 is TGTGCCAGCAGCTTAGGGACAGGGGCGCTAGCGGGAACCTACGAGCAGTACTTC.

This clonotype was seen a single time. This may be a read error: a much more frequent sequence differs by one nucleotide. The CDR3 does not close with the conserved phenylalanine or tryptophan, likely indicating a read error. This rearrangement joins TRBV7-9 to TRBJ2-1, with 10 bases lining up with TRBD2. Trimming took 5 bases from V and 7 from J; bases not matched to a gene: 20. This CDR3 spans 19 amino acids. Germline values: CDR1 SEHNR, CDR2 FQNEAQ (reference sequence). CDR3 DNA: TGTGCCAGCAGCGCCCCAATGGGAGGACTAGCGGACTTCGGGAATGAGCAGTTCTTA. Residues: CASSAPMGGLADFGNEQFL.

This clonotype was observed a few times. The chain is built from TRBV20-1 and TRBJ2-1, with TRBD2 matching over 13 bases. The CDR3 consists of 15 residues. V dropped 5 bases and J dropped 6; count of bases not matched to a gene: 7. Germline CDR1 DFQATT, CDR2 SNEGSKA (reference sequence). CDR3 sequence (DNA): TGCAGTGCTCTTCCGGGACTAGCGGGATCCAATGAGCAGTTCTTC. As protein: CSALPGLAGSNEQFF.

J is TRBJ2-2 and V is TRBV20-1; 8 nucleotides agree with TRBD1. Looked up from germline, CDR1 is DFQATT and CDR2 is SNEGSKA (reference sequence). The CDR3 is 16 residues long. The ends lost 0 bases at V and 6 bases at J; junction bases unmatched: 9. The CDR3 protein is CSARDPCRGLSGELFF. DNA of the CDR3: TGCAGTGCTAGAGATCCCTGCAGGGGGCTTTCCGGGGAGCTGTTTTTT.

A word on this clonotype: One end of the junction does not line up with germline, which may come from a read error. The chain is built from TRBV6-5 and TRBJ1-2; no reliable D call. This CDR3 is built from 13 residues. Per the germline V gene, CDR1 is MNHEY and CDR2 is SVGAGI. CDR3 DNA: TGTGCCCGCAGAGACGATAGGGTGCACGGCTACACCTTC. Residues: CARRDDRVHGYTF.

As concerns this clonotype: A read error is likely, as this CDR3 ends without the conserved phenylalanine or tryptophan. V is TRBV12-3 or TRBV12-4 and J is TRBJ2-6; 7 bases fit TRBD2. The CDR3 length is 18 residues. As DNA, the CDR3 is TGTGCCAGCAGTGGGACGACTAGCACTAGCTCTGGGGCCAACGTTCTGACTTCC. This gives the protein CASSGTTSTSSGANVLTS.

The rearrangement links TRBV11-2 to TRBJ1-1, with TRBD1 matching over 10 bases. CDR1 SGHAT and CDR2 FQNNGV come from the germline V gene. Trimming cost V 8 bases and J 6 bases; bases outside gene matches: 9. This CDR3 region has 14 residues. CDR3 loop: CASGLQTGGAEAFF. CDR3 DNA sequence: TGTGCCAGCGGCCTACAGACAGGGGGCGCTGAAGCTTTCTTT.

This clonotype was counted only a few times. V usage is TRBV20-1 and J usage is TRBJ2-5; no clear D. The germline V and J ends were trimmed by 3 bases and 1 base, with 18 bases remaining between them. The CDR3 runs 16 residues. In germline, CDR1 is DFQATT, CDR2 SNEGSKA (reference sequence). The CDR3 loop reads CSASLRPIIPQETQYF. The CDR3 region has the DNA TGCAGTGCTAGCCTCAGGCCGATTATCCCCCAAGAGACCCAGTACTTC.

This clonotype was seen a few times. J is TRBJ1-3 and V is TRBV2; possibly TRBD1 for D (5 bases). CDR1 SNHLY and CDR2 FYNNEI come from the germline V gene. With 4 bases removed from V and 0 bases from J, the gap between germline ends came to 10 bases. The CDR3 has 15 residues. The CDR3 is CASSGRQHSGNTIYF. In nucleotides, the CDR3 is TGTGCCAGCAGTGGACGACAGCACTCTGGAAACACCATATATTTT.

This clonotype has more than one count but fewer than ten. This chain links TRBV11-2 with TRBJ2-7; 7 nucleotides match TRBD2. The germline V gene has CDR1 SGHAT and CDR2 FQNNGV. This CDR3 contains 15 residues. The J segment lost 5 bases and the V segment lost 6 bases, leaving 13 bases of the junction unmatched. The CDR3 sequence: CASRGTRGRVNEQYF. Here the CDR3 DNA reads TGTGCCAGCAGAGGGACCAGAGGGAGGGTCAACGAGCAGTACTTC.

Comment on this clonotype: Relative to the germline gene, one junction end is altered; a read error may explain this. V is TRBV10-1 and J is TRBJ2-3, with D perhaps matching TRBD2 (7 bases). Germline values: CDR1 WNHNN, CDR2 SYGVQD (reference sequence). This CDR3 has 14 amino acids. DNA for the CDR3: TGCGCCAGCAGCGAGGGAGGGGGGCCAGATATGCAGTTTTTT. Its protein is CASSEGGGPDMQFF.

For this clonotype: Germline and junction disagree at one end, which may indicate a read error. The rearrangement links TRBV11-2 to TRBJ2-7, with 9 positions matching TRBD1. Germline V lookup: CDR1 SGHAT, CDR2 FQNNGV. The CDR3 runs to 17 residues. CDR3 in DNA: TGTGCCAGCAGCATCGACCCGGCGGGACAGGGAGGCTACGAACAGTACTTC. Amino acid sequence: CASSIDPAGQGGYEQYF. Filled out from reference TRBV11-2 and TRBJ2-7, the complete variable domain reads EAGVAQSPRYKIIEKRQSVAFWCNPISGHATLYWYQQILGQGPKLLIQFQNNGVVDDSQLPKDRFSAERLKGVDSTLKIQPAKLEDSAVYLCASSIDPAGQGGYEQYFGPGTRLTVT.

In regard to this clonotype: A much larger clone differs by one base, so this may be a read error. The chain links TRBV5-1 to TRBJ2-7, with TRBD2 identical over 9 bases. This CDR3 comprises 15 residues. From germline, CDR1 is SGHRS and CDR2 YFSETQ. The V gene end was trimmed by 1 base and the J gene end by 7 bases; junction bases not matched to a gene: 9. The CDR3 spells CASSLHPGLAGEQYF. The CDR3 DNA is TGCGCCAGCAGCTTGCACCCGGGACTAGCTGGAGAGCAGTACTTC.

This clonotype was observed a handful of times. As the CDR3 is not closed by the conserved phenylalanine or tryptophan, this likely results from a read error. The V call is TRBV11-2, the J call TRBJ2-1, with D uncertain. The CDR3 runs 13 residues. CDR1 and CDR2 from the germline V gene are SGHAT and FQNNGV. Trimming pared 2 bases from V and 10 bases from J, leaving 12 bases between. In nucleotides, the CDR3 is TGTGCCAGCAGCTTAAATGATGCCTACGAGCAGTTCTCT. Its translation is CASSLNDAYEQFS.

Note on this clonotype: A much larger clone lies a single base off, so this may be a read error. The CDR3 ends on some other residue instead of the conserved phenylalanine or tryptophan, so this is likely a read error. The chain recombines TRBV28 with TRBJ1-1, with D tentatively TRBD1 (5 bases). This CDR3 contains 14 residues. Deletions cut 6 bases from V and 5 bases from J, with 16 bases between. Per the germline V gene, CDR1 is MDHEN and CDR2 is SYDVKM. The CDR3 loop reads CASSGGFPRTEAFS. In nucleotides, the CDR3 is TGTGCCAGCAGCGGGGGGTTCCCGAGGACTGAAGCTTTCTCT.

Only one count was recorded for this clonotype. A clone one base away is much larger, so this may be a read error. The rearrangement uses TRBV28 and TRBJ1-2; D uncertain. CDR1 is MDHEN and CDR2 is SYDVKM in the germline V gene. The length of the CDR3 is 14 residues. Trimming cost V 2 bases and J 2 bases, with 9 bases left between them. The chain's CDR3 is CASSLEARNYGYTF. CDR3 in DNA: TGTGCCAGCAGTTTAGAAGCCAGAAACTATGGCTACACCTTC.